The 28 T cell receptor beta chains given below trace back to one sample, sequenced in a study of T cell changes during pregnancy in multiple sclerosis. TCRdb keeps only in-frame clones here, not all; method: immunoSEQ multiplex PCR. The sample contains about 69,000 clones, 80% to 95% of which appear only once. The specimen comprised peripheral blood, sampled in the third trimester of pregnancy. These receptors all come from a female donor in good health, enrolled as a control in a pregnancy study.

The chain has TRBV28 and TRBJ2-7; D not resolved. V dropped 3 bases and J dropped 2 bases, with 5 bases sitting between them. CDR3 length equals 12 residues. Germline V lookup: CDR1 MDHEN, CDR2 SYDVKM. CDR3 nucleotide sequence: TGTGCCAGCAGTTTCTTCCCCTACGAGCAGTACTTC. The encoded protein is CASSFFPYEQYF.

J is TRBJ2-7 and V is TRBV21-1; the D call of TRBD2 is as the table states it, not checked on the DNA. TRBV21-1 is listed as a pseudogene. The CDR3 extends over 18 amino acids. CDR3 sequence (DNA): TGTGCCAGCAGCAAAGATGGTAGCGGGAACCCGAGCTCCTACGAGCAGTACTTC. It yields the protein CASSKDGSGNPSSYEQYF.

The V gene is TRBV6-1, the J gene TRBJ2-1; TRBD2 matches at 12 bases. Trimming cost V 6 bases and J 6 bases; bases outside gene matches: 6. Germline V gene data show CDR1 as MNHNS and CDR2 as SASEGT. The CDR3 is 15 amino acids. The CDR3 sequence is CASRQLAGGPNEQFF. For the CDR3, the DNA is TGTGCCAGCAGGCAACTAGCGGGGGGCCCCAATGAGCAGTTCTTC.

The genes are TRBV5-1 and TRBJ1-2; D is possibly TRBD1 (5 bases). Germline V gene data show CDR1 as SGHRS and CDR2 as YFSETQ. The V end was cut by 4 bases, the J end by 3 bases, with 16 bases between. The length of the CDR3 is 15 residues. The CDR3, as DNA: TGCGCCAGCAGCCCCTGGCCAGGGTTTGACTATGGCTACACCTTC. It codes for CASSPWPGFDYGYTF.

J is TRBJ1-1 and V is TRBV14, with no clear D. CDR3 length equals 11 residues. Trimming removed 0 bases from V and 7 bases from J, with 3 bases in between. Germline CDR1 is SGHDN and CDR2 is FVKESK. The CDR3 loop is CASSQDGEAFF. CDR3 coding DNA: TGTGCCAGCAGCCAAGACGGTGAAGCTTTCTTT.

This clone occurred once. The chain links TRBV18 to TRBJ2-7, with D maybe TRBD1 (6 bases). V lost 2 bases, J lost 4 bases, and 9 bases lay in between. This CDR3 spans 13 amino acids. The V gene's germline CDR1 is KGHSH and CDR2 LQKENI. The CDR3, as DNA: TGTGCCAGCTCACCAATACAGGGTTACGAGCAGTACTTC. It yields the protein CASSPIQGYEQYF.

V and J are TRBV29-1 and TRBJ1-4; 8 positions agree with TRBD1. Germline V lookup: CDR1 SQVTM, CDR2 ANQGSEA. The V and J ends lost 3 bases and 10 bases, in that order; junction bases with no gene match: 7. The CDR3 covers 13 residues. This CDR3 reads CSVEGQVGGKLFF. The CDR3 DNA sequence: TGCAGCGTTGAGGGACAGGTGGGGGGAAAACTGTTTTTT.

The V call is TRBV4-1, the J call TRBJ1-1; D may be TRBD1 (6 bases). Germline CDR1 reads MGHRA; CDR2 reads YSYEKL. V was shortened by 2 bases and J by 1 base, with 23 bases between the two germline ends. The CDR3 is 19 amino acids. The CDR3 nucleotides are TGCGCCAGCAGCCAATATCCCGACGGGGGGCGTGGAAGGAACACTGAAGCTTTCTTT. Amino acid sequence: CASSQYPDGGRGRNTEAFF.

The J gene is TRBJ2-3, the V gene TRBV9; D remains ambiguous. V lost 4 bases, J lost 2 bases, and 14 bases lay in between. Germline loops: CDR1 SGDLS, CDR2 YYNGEE. The CDR3 has 15 amino acids. In nucleotides, the CDR3 is TGTGCCAGCAGCCCCACGTGGCTCTTCACAGATACGCAGTATTTT. Encoded protein: CASSPTWLFTDTQYF. Complete variable domain (other parts from reference TRBV9 and TRBJ2-3): DSGVTQTPKHLITATGQRVTLRCSPRSGDLSVYWYQQSLDQGLQFLIQYYNGEERAKGNILERFSAQQFPDLHSELNLSSLELGDSALYFCASSPTWLFTDTQYFGPGTRLTVL.

The gene calls are TRBV5-8 and TRBJ2-5; tentative D call: TRBD1 (5 bases). Trimming took off 3 bases at V and 5 bases at J, with 23 bases between the two ends. The CDR3 runs 17 residues. CDR1 is SGHTS and CDR2 is YDEGEE in the germline V gene. In DNA form, the CDR3 reads TGTGCCAGCAGCTCACAAAAAAAGACAGTGTTTGGCGAGACCCAGTACTTC. It specifies CASSSQKKTVFGETQYF.

V gene TRBV20-1 combines with J gene TRBJ2-7; tentative D call: TRBD1 (6 bases). V was trimmed by 6 bases and J by 4 bases, leaving 10 bases between them. The CDR3 has 11 amino acids. Germline CDR1 is DFQATT and CDR2 is SNEGSKA (reference sequence). The CDR3 sequence is CSATGFYEQYF. The CDR3 region has the DNA TGCAGTGCCACAGGGTTTTACGAGCAGTACTTC.

This chain uses TRBV10-1 with TRBJ2-7, with a weak D call TRBD2 (7 bases). The ends were cut back, 5 bases at V and 2 bases at J, with 16 bases in the middle. Germline V gives CDR1 WNHNN, CDR2 SYGVQD (reference sequence). The CDR3 runs 15 residues. The CDR3 nucleotides read TGCGCCAGCAGTCTAGGAGGGGGGGAGGCCTACGAGCAGTACTTC. Translated, it gives CASSLGGGEAYEQYF.

The V call is TRBV28, the J call TRBJ2-3, with 7 bases lining up with TRBD2. The CDR3 has 17 residues. With V trimmed by 3 bases and J by 2 bases, 11 bases remained unmatched. Germline V gene sequence: CDR1 MDHEN, CDR2 SYDVKM. The CDR3 coding sequence is TGTGCCAGCAGTTTCCCCCCGGCTAGCGGCTCCACAGATACGCAGTATTTT. The encoded protein is CASSFPPASGSTDTQYF.

V gene TRBV30 combines with J gene TRBJ2-3; D may be TRBD1 (6 bases). Germline V gene sequence: CDR1 GTSNPN, CDR2 SVGIG (reference sequence). Trimming removed 0 bases at V and 3 bases at J, with 13 bases between. The CDR3 totals 15 residues. The CDR3 DNA reads as TGTGCCTGGAGTGTACGGACAGTCGGAACAGATACGCAGTATTTT. Translated: CAWSVRTVGTDTQYF.

This chain connects TRBV30 to TRBJ2-7; 9 bases are shared with TRBD1. This CDR3 spans 13 amino acids. V lost 3 bases to trimming and J lost 3 bases; unmatched junction nucleotides: 3. The germline CDR1 and CDR2 sequences are GTSNPN and SVGIG (reference sequence). The CDR3 region has the DNA TGTGCCTGGAGGGCGGACAGGGGCTACGAGCAGTACTTC. It translates to CAWRADRGYEQYF. The full variable domain, in which reference TRBV30 and TRBJ2-7 provide the parts outside the CDR3, is SQTIHQWPATLVQPVGSPLSLECTVEGTSNPNLYWYRQAAGRGLQLLFYSVGIGQISSEVPQNLSASRPQDRQFILSSKKLLLSDSGFYLCAWRADRGYEQYFGPGTRLTVT.

The chain is built from TRBV27 and TRBJ2-7; D perhaps matches TRBD1 (5 bases). The CDR3 spans 13 residues. Trimming stripped 3 bases from V and 6 bases from J, with 12 bases between. Germline V gene sequence: CDR1 MNHEY, CDR2 SMNVEV (reference sequence). CDR3 in amino acids: CASSFQGGPEQYF. In DNA, the CDR3 is TGTGCCAGCAGTTTCCAGGGTGGCCCCGAGCAGTACTTC.

This clone was observed a handful of times. The genes are TRBV28 and TRBJ1-2; TRBD1 aligns across 10 bases. Germline V gives CDR1 MDHEN, CDR2 SYDVKM. The V segment lost 2 bases and the J segment 6 bases; nucleotides outside the gene matches: 12. This CDR3 contains 17 residues. The CDR3 sequence: CASSLRSWDRGRNGYTF. DNA of the CDR3: TGTGCCAGCAGTTTACGGTCCTGGGACAGGGGTCGTAATGGCTACACCTTC.

The DNA of the CDR3 is TGTGCCAGCAGTCGTATTACAGGGGGCGCTTTCGAGCAGTACTTC. It encodes CASSRITGGAFEQYF. V is TRBV28 and J is TRBJ2-7; 9 nucleotides line up with TRBD1. Trimming removed 5 bases from V and 6 bases from J; junction bases left unmatched: 11. The germline V gene encodes CDR1 MDHEN and CDR2 SYDVKM. This CDR3 has 15 amino acids.

The chain has TRBV7-8 and TRBJ2-7; TRBD1 matches 7 bases. Germline V gene lookup returns CDR1 SGHVS and CDR2 FQNEAQ. The CDR3 extends over 14 amino acids. The V segment lost 1 base and the J segment 7 bases; nucleotides outside the gene matches: 7. CDR3 region: CASSLDWDRLEQYF. The CDR3 DNA sequence: TGTGCCAGCAGCTTAGATTGGGACAGACTTGAGCAGTACTTC.

The CDR3 coding sequence is TGTGCCAGCAGCGTCCAAAGGGGCCGAGAGACAGATACGCAGTATTTT. Translating it yields CASSVQRGRETDTQYF. V usage is TRBV9 and J usage is TRBJ2-3; weak D call: TRBD1 (5 bases). V was shortened by 2 bases and J by 3 bases, with 16 bases between the two germline ends. This CDR3 has 16 residues. Looked up from germline, CDR1 is SGDLS and CDR2 is YYNGEE. Full variable domain (outside the CDR3, taken from reference TRBV9 and TRBJ2-3): DSGVTQTPKHLITATGQRVTLRCSPRSGDLSVYWYQQSLDQGLQFLIQYYNGEERAKGNILERFSAQQFPDLHSELNLSSLELGDSALYFCASSVQRGRETDTQYFGPGTRLTVL.

The chain has TRBV14 and TRBJ2-5, with a weak D call TRBD1 (7 bases). CDR1 and CDR2 (germline): SGHDN, FVKESK. The CDR3 totals 15 residues. V was cut by 4 bases and J by 5 bases, with 17 bases left in between. CDR3 in amino acids: CASSRIWTGGETQYF. Here the CDR3 DNA reads TGTGCCAGCAGCCGCATTTGGACAGGAGGGGAGACCCAGTACTTC.

The chain joins TRBV30 to TRBJ2-7; 10 bases align to TRBD1. The CDR3 is 13 amino acids. Germline CDR1 reads GTSNPN; CDR2 reads SVGIG (reference sequence). V dropped 5 bases and J dropped 0; count of bases not matched to a gene: 1. The CDR3 here is CAWGTGASYEQYF. CDR3 nucleotides: TGTGCCTGGGGGACAGGGGCCTCCTACGAGCAGTACTTC.

The genes are TRBV6-5 and TRBJ1-3; D remains unclear. The CDR3 spans 13 residues. The ends were cut back, 4 bases at V and 4 bases at J, with 8 bases in the middle. Per germline, CDR1 MNHEY and CDR2 SVGAGI. CDR3 DNA: TGTGCCAGCAGTTTCACTCACGGAAACACCATATATTTT. Protein sequence: CASSFTHGNTIYF.

CDR3 amino acids: CASSEGNSGYNEQFF. CDR3 in DNA: TGTGCCAGCAGTGAAGGGAATAGCGGGTACAATGAGCAGTTCTTC. This chain connects TRBV6-1 to TRBJ2-1, with 7 bases aligning to TRBD2. CDR1 and CDR2 (germline): MNHNS, SASEGT. CDR3 length equals 15 residues. V lost 1 base and J lost 4; bases outside the gene matches: 4.

The rearrangement joins TRBV27 to TRBJ2-7; 10 nucleotides line up with TRBD2. This CDR3 is built from 13 residues. Germline trimming cut 3 bases from V and 6 bases from J; bases unmatched to any gene: 2. Germline-derived CDR1 and CDR2 are MNHEY and SMNVEV (reference sequence). The CDR3 sequence: CASSFSGGFEQYF. The DNA for the CDR3 is TGTGCCAGCAGTTTTAGCGGGGGGTTCGAGCAGTACTTC.

The chain is built from TRBV19 and TRBJ2-2; D might be TRBD1 (5 bases). Per germline, CDR1 LNHDA and CDR2 SQIVND (reference sequence). The CDR3 has 14 residues. With 3 bases removed from V and 5 bases from J, the gap between germline ends came to 10 bases. CDR3 loop: CASSMTVPTGELFF. CDR3 bases: TGTGCCAGTAGTATGACAGTTCCTACCGGGGAGCTGTTTTTT.

This clone has only one observation. The V gene is TRBV25-1, the J gene TRBJ1-4, with a weak D call TRBD1 (6 bases). Per the germline V gene, CDR1 is MGHDK and CDR2 is SYGVNS. The CDR3 contains 14 residues. V lost 8 bases to trimming and J lost 2 bases, with 12 bases between them. Here the CDR3 reads CASGEGGTNEKLFF. In nucleotides, the CDR3 is TGTGCCAGCGGAGAGGGGGGGACTAATGAAAAACTGTTTTTT.

This clone was picked up one time. The chain couples TRBV9 to TRBJ2-1; 11 nucleotides agree with TRBD2. Germline loops: CDR1 SGDLS, CDR2 YYNGEE. CDR3 length equals 15 residues. Unmatched junction bases numbered 6, after V lost 3 bases and J lost 7 bases. This chain's CDR3 is CASSAPGLAVNEQFF. Written as DNA, the CDR3 is TGTGCCAGCAGCGCCCCGGGACTAGCGGTAAATGAGCAGTTCTTC.